Shown below are 4 T cell receptor beta chains from a single sample sequenced in a study of T-cell memory formation after mild COVID-19. TCRdb analysed the 5' RACE reads with MiXCR anew, one entry per CDR3 protein. The repertoire holds about 470,000 distinct CDR3 sequences, with nearly 25% as singletons. The sample was PBMCs or a T cell subset sorted from them (not recorded which). The receptors originated from an adult woman who had mild COVID-19 (a few samples of this study predate the infection). Cell type and time point are not known.

In this sample, this clonotype turned up a few times. This rearrangement joins TRBV6-4 to TRBJ2-1, with 7 bases aligning to TRBD2. CDR1 is MRHNA, CDR2 SNTAGT, per germline. The V gene end was trimmed by 3 bases and the J gene end by 8 bases; junction bases not matched to a gene: 1. The CDR3 covers 12 residues. The CDR3 DNA follows: TGTGCCAGCAGTGAGGGAGGGGATGAGCAGTTCTTC. Translation: CASSEGGDEQFF.

The V call is TRBV20-1, the J call TRBJ2-1; D is perhaps TRBD2 (7 bases). CDR1 and CDR2 from the germline V gene are DFQATT and SNEGSKA (reference sequence). Deletions cut 0 bases from V and 6 bases from J, with 15 bases between. The CDR3 totals 15 residues. Here the CDR3 reads CSAREGGADSNEQFF. CDR3 in DNA: TGCAGTGCTAGAGAAGGGGGGGCTGACTCCAATGAGCAGTTCTTC.

This sequence joins TRBV12-3 or TRBV12-4 and TRBJ1-2, with TRBD1 matching 8 bases. The CDR3 contains 14 residues. J lost 13 bases, V lost 5 bases, and 15 bases had no gene match. The CDR3 nucleotides read TGTGCCAGCAGTAGACAGGGACAGGCCCTTTCCGCCACCTTC. Translating it yields CASSRQGQALSATF.

This clonotype occurred many times. The rearrangement links TRBV5-1 to TRBJ2-5, with 12 bases identical to TRBD1. The germline V gene encodes CDR1 SGHRS and CDR2 YFSETQ. The CDR3 runs to 15 residues. V dropped 4 bases and J dropped 4; count of bases not matched to a gene: 5. The CDR3 DNA is TGCGCCAGCAGCAGTGGGACAGGGGGCTTAGAGACCCAGTACTTC. The encoded protein is CASSSGTGGLETQYF.